This TCR beta chain was sequenced in a study of cytomegalovirus exposure and HLA in healthy donors. Study-wide background: The 120 validation repertoires used the same platform as the 600 to 750 first-cohort repertoires (as reported by a later analysis).

Measured with immunoSEQ multiplex PCR; TCRdb has only the in-frame clones, and not every one. The table records roughly 180,000 clones, 86% of them present only once. Study results and caveats: According to the study, about 180 TCR beta chains were cytomegalovirus-associated. A later analysis found first-cohort TCR clusters tended to co-occur in the approximately 120 validation repertoires.

Trimming shortened V by 0 bases and J by 0 bases, and 7 bases separated the two germline ends. CDR1 is SGHRS, CDR2 YFSETQ, per germline. The CDR3 sequence is 15 residues long. Regarding this clone: The antigen is not known.

The donors were members of the validation cohort comprising about 130 subjects, separate from the roughly 730-subject first cohort. J is TRBJ1-5 and V is TRBV5-1; D not certain. The sample taken for sequencing was PBMCs. The sequence came from a man younger than 40 in good health and CMV-seropositive. The CDR3, as DNA: TGCGCCAGCAGCTTGGGCGTATATAGCAATCAGCCCCAGCATTTT. Amino acid sequence: CASSLGVYSNQPQHF.